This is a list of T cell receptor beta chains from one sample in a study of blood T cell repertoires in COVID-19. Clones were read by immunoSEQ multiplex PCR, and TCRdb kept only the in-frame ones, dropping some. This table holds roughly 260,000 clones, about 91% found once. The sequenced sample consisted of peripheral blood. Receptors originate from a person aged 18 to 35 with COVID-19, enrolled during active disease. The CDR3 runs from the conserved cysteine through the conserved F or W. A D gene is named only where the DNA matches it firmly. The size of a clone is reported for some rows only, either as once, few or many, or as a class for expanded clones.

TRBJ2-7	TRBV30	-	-	CAWSTGNSLYYEQYF	TGTGCCTGGAGTACCGGGAACTCACTATATTACGAGCAGTACTTC
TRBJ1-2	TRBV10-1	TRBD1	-	CASSETRDRVGYTF	TGCGCCAGCAGTGAGACCCGGGACAGGGTCGGCTACACCTTC
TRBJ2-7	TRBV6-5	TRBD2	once	CASRIAGGSYEQYF	TGTGCCAGCCGTATAGCGGGAGGGTCCTACGAGCAGTACTTC
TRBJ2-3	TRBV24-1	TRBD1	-	CATSDPTGDASTDTQYF	TGTGCCACCAGTGACCCGACAGGGGACGCTAGCACAGATACGCAGTATTTT
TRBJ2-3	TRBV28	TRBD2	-	CASSWAFGTSGVHSTDTQYF	TGTGCCAGCAGTTGGGCGTTTGGGACTAGCGGAGTTCATAGCACAGATACGCAGTATTTT
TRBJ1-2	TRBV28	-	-	CASMRANYGYTF	TGTGCCAGCATGCGGGCTAACTATGGCTACACCTTC
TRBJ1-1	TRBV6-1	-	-	CASSEGPGRWTEAFF	TGTGCCAGCAGTGAAGGCCCAGGGAGGTGGACTGAAGCTTTCTTT
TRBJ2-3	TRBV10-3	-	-	CAISESVGVSTDTQYF	TGTGCCATCAGTGAGTCGGTAGGGGTAAGCACAGATACGCAGTATTTT
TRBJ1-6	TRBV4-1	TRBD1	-	CASSPLDRGYDNSPLHF	TGCGCCAGCAGCCCCTTAGACAGGGGTTATGATAATTCACCCCTCCACTTT
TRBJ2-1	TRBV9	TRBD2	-	CASSRTGRAINEQFF	TGTGCCAGCAGCCGGACCGGGAGGGCCATCAATGAGCAGTTCTTC
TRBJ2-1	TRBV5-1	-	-	CASSLHGDEQFF	TGCGCCAGCAGCTTGCACGGGGATGAGCAGTTCTTC
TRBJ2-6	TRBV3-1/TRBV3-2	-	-	CASSQDLGREDSGANVLTF	TGTGCCAGCAGCCAAGATCTGGGCAGGGAAGACTCTGGGGCCAACGTCCTGACTTTC
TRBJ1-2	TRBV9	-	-	CASSVGPGGYTF	TGTGCCAGCAGCGTAGGACCCGGGGGCTACACCTTC
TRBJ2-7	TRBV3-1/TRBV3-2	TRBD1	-	CASSQMESGGQYF	TGTGCCAGCAGCCAAATGGAATCAGGGGGGCAGTACTTC
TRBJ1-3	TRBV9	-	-	CASSVGGGNGNTIYF	TGTGCCAGCAGCGTAGGTGGAGGTAACGGAAACACCATATATTTT
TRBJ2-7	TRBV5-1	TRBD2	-	CASRTGRGVSYEQYF	TGCGCCAGCAGAACCGGGCGGGGGGTGTCCTACGAGCAGTACTTC
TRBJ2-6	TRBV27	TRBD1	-	CASSAGTGGSGANVLTF	TGTGCCAGCAGCGCCGGGACAGGGGGGTCTGGGGCCAACGTCCTGACTTTC
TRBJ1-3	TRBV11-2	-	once	CASSLDPSPTPGNTIYF	TGTGCCAGCAGCTTAGATCCCTCTCCGACACCTGGAAACACCATATATTTT
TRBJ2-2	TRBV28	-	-	CASAPRGGELFF	TGTGCCAGCGCCCCTCGCGGCGGGGAGCTGTTTTTT
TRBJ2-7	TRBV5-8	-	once	CASSLGTTHVNPDF	TGTGCCAGCAGCTTGGGGACTACCCACGTAAATCCGGACTTC
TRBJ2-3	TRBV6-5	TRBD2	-	CASTRSGGTDTQYF	TGTGCCAGCACCCGAAGCGGGGGCACAGATACGCAGTATTTT
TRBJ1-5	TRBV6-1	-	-	CASSEVEPQHF	TGTGCCAGCAGTGAAGTAGAGCCCCAGCATTTT
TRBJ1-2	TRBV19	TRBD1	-	CASSDRGLGYTF	TGTGCCAGCAGCGACAGGGGGCTTGGCTACACCTTC
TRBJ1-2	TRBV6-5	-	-	CASSYGGANYGYTF	TGTGCCAGCAGTTACGGAGGAGCTAACTATGGCTACACCTTC
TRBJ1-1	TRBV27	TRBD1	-	CASSLGVTGDTEAFF	TGTGCCAGCAGCCTAGGGGTGACAGGGGACACTGAAGCTTTCTTT
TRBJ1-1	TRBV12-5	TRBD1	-	CASGGDREAFF	TGTGCTAGTGGTGGTGACAGGGAGGCTTTCTTT
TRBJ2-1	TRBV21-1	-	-	CASSKMDLAGNEQFF	TGTGCCAGCAGCAAAATGGACCTGGCGGGGAATGAGCAGTTCTTC
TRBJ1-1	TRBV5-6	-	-	CASSLGAIGWRAFF	TGTGCCAGCAGCTTGGGGGCGATCGGGTGGAGGGCTTTCTTT
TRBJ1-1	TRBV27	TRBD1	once	CASSQNRDRITFF	TGTGCCAGCAGTCAAAACCGGGACAGGATAACTTTCTTT
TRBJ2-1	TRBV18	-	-	CASSPQQGGDEQFF	TGTGCCAGCTCACCACAACAGGGAGGGGATGAGCAGTTCTTC
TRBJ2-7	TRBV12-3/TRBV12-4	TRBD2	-	CASRREGQYEQYF	TGTGCCAGCAGGCGGGAGGGCCAGTACGAGCAGTACTTC
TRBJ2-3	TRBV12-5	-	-	CASGLGGRVDTQYF	TGTGCTAGTGGTTTAGGCGGGCGGGTGGATACGCAGTATTTT
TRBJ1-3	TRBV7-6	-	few	CASSLDIGNTIYF	TGTGCCAGCAGCTTGGACATTGGAAACACCATATATTTT
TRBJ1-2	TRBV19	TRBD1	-	CASSIGTGSGYTF	TGTGCCAGTAGTATAGGGACAGGGAGCGGCTACACCTTC
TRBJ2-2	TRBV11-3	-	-	CASSLGRFTHTGELFF	TGTGCCAGCAGCTTAGGGCGGTTCACACACACCGGGGAGCTGTTTTTT
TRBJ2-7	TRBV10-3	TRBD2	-	CAISGTSVSYEQYF	TGTGCCATTTCCGGGACTAGCGTCTCCTACGAGCAGTACTTC
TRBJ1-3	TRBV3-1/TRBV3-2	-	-	CASSQDLLSGNTIYF	TGTGCCAGCAGCCAAGATCTACTTTCTGGAAACACCATATATTTT
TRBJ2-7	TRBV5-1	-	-	CASSLAAGPREQYF	TGCGCCAGCAGCTTGGCCGCAGGGCCTCGGGAGCAGTACTTC
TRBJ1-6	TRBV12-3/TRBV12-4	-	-	CASSLNNNSPLHF	TGTGCCAGCAGTTTAAATAATAATTCACCCCTCCACTTT
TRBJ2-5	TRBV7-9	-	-	CASSSDWHQETQYF	TGTGCCAGCAGTTCTGACTGGCACCAAGAGACCCAGTACTTC
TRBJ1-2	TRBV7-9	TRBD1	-	CASSYYGGTDRGYTF	TGTGCCAGCAGCTACTACGGCGGGACAGATCGCGGCTACACCTTC
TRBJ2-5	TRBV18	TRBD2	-	CASKWTSGSGETQYF	TGTGCCAGCAAGTGGACTAGCGGGAGTGGAGAGACCCAGTACTTC